Listed below are T cell receptor beta chains from one sample, sequenced in a study of neurological immune-mediated disorders. TCRdb ran MiXCR on the 5' RACE reads and lists one entry per CDR3 protein. The sample includes some 77,000 distinct CDR3 sequences, about 9.7% of them seen just once. Material: PBMCs. The receptors were gathered from a man between 50 and 59 years old in good health. Each CDR3 is given with its conserved first and last residue. D genes are given only for firm matches. Clone size is not always given. Where it is, it says once, few, many or a class for expanded clones.

TRBJ1-5	TRBV5-1	many	16	NA	TGCGCCAGCAGCTTAGTCGGGGGAGGTGGCAATCAGCCCCAGCATTTT	CASSLVGGGGNQPQHF
TRBJ2-6	TRBV7-9	NA	19	NA	TGTGCCAGCAGCTTAGCCCCCTGGCAGACAAGCTCTGGGGCCAACGTCCTGACTTTC	CASSLAPWQTSSGANVLTF
TRBJ2-7	TRBV6-5	many	16	NA	TGTGCCAGCAGAGGACACGGGACCGGAAGATCCTACGAGCAGTACTTC	CASRGHGTGRSYEQYF
TRBJ2-7	TRBV28	many	14	NA	TGTGCCAGCAGTTTCCTAGGAACGACCTACGAGCAGTACTTC	CASSFLGTTYEQYF
TRBJ1-5	TRBV29-1	many	14	TRBD1	TGCAGCGTTACTACAGGGGGCGTCAATCAGCCCCAGCATTTT	CSVTTGGVNQPQHF
TRBJ1-1	TRBV7-3	many	15	NA	TGTGCCAGCAGCGCCCGACACGTTATGAACACTGAAGCTTTCTTT	CASSARHVMNTEAFF
TRBJ2-3	TRBV28	many	15	TRBD1	TGTGCCAGCAGGGGGACAGCTGGGGGCACAGATACGCAGTATTTT	CASRGTAGGTDTQYF
TRBJ1-1	TRBV6-5	many	16	NA	TGTGCCAGCAGAAGGCAGGGGACCCTCTGGAACACTGAAGCTTTCTTT	CASRRQGTLWNTEAFF
TRBJ2-3	TRBV4-2	many	16	NA	TGTGCCAGCAGCCAAGTTGAAGGTGCTCGCACAGATACGCAGTATTTT	CASSQVEGARTDTQYF
TRBJ1-2	TRBV28	few	12	NA	TGTGCCAGCAGTTTAAGCGACTATGGCTACACCTTC	CASSLSDYGYTF
TRBJ1-4	TRBV12-3/TRBV12-4	many	15	NA	TGTGCCAGCGCTGGGGGCCAGGGAGGGATTGAAAAACTGTTTTTT	CASAGGQGGIEKLFF
TRBJ2-1	TRBV7-2	many	15	TRBD1	TGTGCCAGCAGCTTAGGGGGACAGGGGTTCAATGAGCAGTTCTTC	CASSLGGQGFNEQFF
TRBJ2-7	TRBV7-2	many	15	NA	TGTGCCAGGAACTATAGGGGGGAATTGGCCTACGAGCAGTACTTC	CARNYRGELAYEQYF
TRBJ1-4	TRBV12-3/TRBV12-4	many	12	TRBD1	TGTGCCAGCAGATACAGGGGATCCAAACTGTTTTTT	CASRYRGSKLFF
TRBJ1-4	TRBV20-1	many	12	NA	TGCAGTGCTATCGGCGTTAATGAAAAACTGTTTTTT	CSAIGVNEKLFF
TRBJ2-1	TRBV11-3	NA	15	NA	TGTGCCAGCAGCTTACAGTATTCCTCCTACAATGAGCAGTTCTTC	CASSLQYSSYNEQFF
TRBJ2-1	TRBV20-1	many	15	TRBD1	TGCAGTGCTAGAGAGTACAGGGGCGGGTCCAATGAGCAGTTCTTC	CSAREYRGGSNEQFF
TRBJ2-6	TRBV5-1	NA	20	TRBD1	TGCGCCAGCAGCGAACCGAAGTGGGACAGGGGGAACTCTGGGGCCAACGTCCTGACTTTC	CASSEPKWDRGNSGANVLTF
TRBJ2-3	TRBV6-1	NA	15	NA	TGTGCCAGCAGTGAGCGCCGTGCTAGCACAGATACGCAGTATTTT	CASSERRASTDTQYF
TRBJ1-2	TRBV7-2	many	15	NA	TGTGCCAGCAGCTTGGAGGACGGGGACCTGAAGGGCTACACCTTC	CASSLEDGDLKGYTF
TRBJ2-7	TRBV28	many	13	NA	TGTGCCAGCTCCCTTGGGGGCGTCGAAGAGCAGTACTTC	CASSLGGVEEQYF
TRBJ2-3	TRBV25-1	many	14	NA	TGTGCCAGCAGTGAAGAATTTGGGATAGATACGCAGTATTTT	CASSEEFGIDTQYF
TRBJ2-7	TRBV5-1	many	16	TRBD1	TGCGCCAGCAGCATTCTGACAGGGGCAGGGTCCTACGAGCAGTACTTC	CASSILTGAGSYEQYF
TRBJ2-1	TRBV12-3/TRBV12-4	many	13	TRBD1	TGTGCCAGCAGTCCCCGACAGGGGTGGGGGCAGTTCTTC	CASSPRQGWGQFF
TRBJ2-7	TRBV6-2/TRBV6-3	NA	13	TRBD2	TGTGCCAGCAGACTAGCGGGGTCTCCGGGTGAGCACTTC	CASRLAGSPGEHF
TRBJ1-5	TRBV6-2/TRBV6-3	many	17	NA	TGTGCCAGCAGTCCATCCGCCCCGACTACGAGAAATCAGCCCCAGCATTTT	CASSPSAPTTRNQPQHF
TRBJ1-5	TRBV7-2	many	13	NA	TGTGCCAGCAGCTTATATGGGAATCAGCCCCAGCATTTT	CASSLYGNQPQHF
TRBJ2-3	TRBV6-6	many	14	NA	TGTGCCAGCAGTTACCGGGACAACACAGATACGCAGTATTTT	CASSYRDNTDTQYF
TRBJ2-2	TRBV18	many	14	TRBD1	TGTGCCAGCTCACCGGGACAGGTCACCGGGGAGCTGTTTTTT	CASSPGQVTGELFF
TRBJ2-7	TRBV3-1	many	14	NA	TGTGCCAGCAGCCAGTGGGACCTTGCCTACGAGCAGTACTTC	CASSQWDLAYEQYF
TRBJ2-3	TRBV7-3	many	13	NA	TGTGCCAGCAGCGAGAAAGGGGCAGATACGCAGTATTTT	CASSEKGADTQYF
TRBJ2-1	TRBV4-3	many	16	NA	TGCGCCAGCAGCCAAGAATTCCAGGGCGATTACAATGAGCAGTTCTTC	CASSQEFQGDYNEQFF
TRBJ2-1	TRBV24-1	many	19	NA	TGTGCCACCAGTGATTTCACCTCAGGGATAGCGGCGAAGGTAAATGAGCAGTTCTTC	CATSDFTSGIAAKVNEQFF
TRBJ2-1	TRBV27	many	13	TRBD1	TGTGCCAGCAGTCTTCGGGACAGCGGTGAGCAGTTCTTC	CASSLRDSGEQFF